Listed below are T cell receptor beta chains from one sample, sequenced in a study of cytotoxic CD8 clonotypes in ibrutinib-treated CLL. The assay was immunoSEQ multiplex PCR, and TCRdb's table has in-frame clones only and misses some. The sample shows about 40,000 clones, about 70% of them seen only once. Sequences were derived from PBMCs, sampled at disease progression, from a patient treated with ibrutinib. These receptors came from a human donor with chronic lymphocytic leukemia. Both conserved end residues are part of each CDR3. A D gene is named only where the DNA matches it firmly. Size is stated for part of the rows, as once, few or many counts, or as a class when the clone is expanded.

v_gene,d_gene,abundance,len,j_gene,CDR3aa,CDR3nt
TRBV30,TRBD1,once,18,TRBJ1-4,CAWSSGQGKRGSNEKLFF,TGTGCCTGGAGTTCAGGACAGGGTAAACGGGGGTCTAATGAAAAACTGTTTTTT
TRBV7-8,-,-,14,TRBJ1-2,CASQQRGGGYGYTF,TGTGCCAGTCAGCAAAGGGGGGGCGGCTATGGCTACACCTTC
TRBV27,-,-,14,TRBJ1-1,CASGRKGSVTEAFF,TGTGCCAGCGGTAGGAAGGGGAGCGTCACTGAAGCTTTCTTT
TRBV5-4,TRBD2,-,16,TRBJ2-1,CASRPGLAGAYNEQFF,TGTGCCAGCAGACCGGGACTAGCGGGGGCTTACAATGAGCAGTTCTTC
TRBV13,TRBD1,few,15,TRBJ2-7,CASSADRDRAYEQYF,TGTGCCAGCAGCGCCGACCGGGACAGAGCCTACGAGCAGTACTTC
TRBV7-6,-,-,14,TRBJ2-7,CASSSLDLTYEQYF,TGTGCCAGCAGCTCCCTCGACCTCACCTACGAGCAGTACTTC
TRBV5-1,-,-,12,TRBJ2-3,CASREGADTQYF,TGCGCCAGCAGGGAGGGGGCAGATACGCAGTATTTT
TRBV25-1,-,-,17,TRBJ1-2,CASMGKTGQQTNYGYTF,TGTGCCAGCATGGGAAAAACAGGGCAACAGACTAACTATGGCTACACCTTC
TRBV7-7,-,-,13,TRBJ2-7,CASSPGRVGEQYF,TGTGCTAGCAGCCCCGGTAGGGTCGGGGAGCAGTACTTC
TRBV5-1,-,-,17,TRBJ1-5,CASSLNPNGRFDQPQHF,TGCGCCAGCAGCTTGAACCCGAATGGACGGTTTGATCAGCCCCAGCATTTT
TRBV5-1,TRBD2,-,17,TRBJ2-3,CASSLGPPAGGGDTQYF,TGCGCCAGCAGCTTGGGGCCCCCAGCGGGAGGCGGGGATACGCAGTATTTT
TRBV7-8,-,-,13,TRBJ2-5,CASSLGETETQYF,TGTGCCAGCAGCTTAGGGGAAACTGAGACCCAGTACTTC
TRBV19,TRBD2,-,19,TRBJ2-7,CASSRTGTSGRGVEDEQYF,TGTGCCAGTAGCCGAACCGGGACTAGCGGGAGAGGTGTTGAGGACGAGCAGTACTTC
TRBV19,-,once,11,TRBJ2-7,CASSRANEQYF,TGTGCCAGTAGCCGAGCAAACGAGCAGTACTTC
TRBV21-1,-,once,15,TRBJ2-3,CASTPTGSATDTQYF,TGTGCCAGCACCCCCACAGGTTCGGCCACAGATACGCAGTATTTT
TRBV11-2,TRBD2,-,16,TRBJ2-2,CASSFITSGNTGELFF,TGTGCCAGCAGCTTTATAACTAGCGGGAACACCGGGGAGCTGTTTTTT
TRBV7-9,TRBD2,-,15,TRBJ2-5,CASSPLAGAGETQYF,TGTGCCAGCAGCCCCCTAGCGGGGGCGGGGGAGACCCAGTACTTC
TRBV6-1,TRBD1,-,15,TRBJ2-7,CASSELAGGRYEQYF,TGTGCCAGCAGTGAATTAGCAGGGGGTAGGTACGAGCAGTACTTC
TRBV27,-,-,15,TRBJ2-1,CASSSPASSYNEQFF,TGTGCCAGCAGCTCCCCGGCCAGCTCCTACAATGAGCAGTTCTTC
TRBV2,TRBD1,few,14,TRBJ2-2,CAGLEDRGSRELFF,TGTGCCGGCCTGGAGGACAGGGGTTCAAGGGAGCTGTTTTTT
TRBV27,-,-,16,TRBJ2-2,CASSLVGTMNTGELFF,TGTGCCAGCAGTTTAGTGGGGACAATGAACACCGGGGAGCTGTTTTTT
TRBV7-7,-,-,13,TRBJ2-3,CASSLGHRDTQYF,TGTGCTAGCAGCTTAGGTCACAGGGATACGCAGTATTTT
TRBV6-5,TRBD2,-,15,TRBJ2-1,CASSYGGRAYNEQFF,TGTGCCAGCAGTTACGGCGGGAGGGCCTACAATGAGCAGTTCTTC
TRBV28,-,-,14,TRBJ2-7,CASSASGTLYEQYF,TGTGCCAGCAGTGCCTCCGGGACACTTTACGAGCAGTACTTC
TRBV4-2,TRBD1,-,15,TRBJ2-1,CASSPGQGLYNEQFF,TGTGCCAGCAGCCCCGGACAGGGCCTCTACAATGAGCAGTTCTTC
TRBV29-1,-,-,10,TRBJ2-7,CSVEDYEQYF,TGCAGCGTTGAGGATTACGAGCAGTACTTC
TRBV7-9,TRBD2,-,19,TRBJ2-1,CASSQGGLAGYRHIGEQFF,TGTGCCAGCAGCCAGGGGGGACTAGCGGGATACAGGCATATTGGTGAGCAGTTCTTC
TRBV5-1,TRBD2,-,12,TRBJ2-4,CASSSAGGLQYF,TGCGCCAGCAGCTCTGCGGGGGGCCTTCAGTACTTC
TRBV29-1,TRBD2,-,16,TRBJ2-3,CSVAPASGRSTDTQYF,TGCAGCGTTGCCCCAGCTAGCGGGAGAAGCACAGATACGCAGTATTTT
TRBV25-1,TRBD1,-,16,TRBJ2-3,CASSEPPGTGEDTQYF,TGTGCCAGCAGTGAACCTCCTGGGACAGGGGAAGATACGCAGTATTTT
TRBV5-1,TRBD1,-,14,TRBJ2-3,CASIPGQGGDTQYF,TGCGCCAGCATTCCGGGACAGGGGGGAGATACGCAGTATTTT
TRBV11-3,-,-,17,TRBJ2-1,CASSLGGQGPTDSEQFF,TGTGCCAGCAGCTTAGGGGGTCAGGGACCTACAGACAGTGAGCAGTTCTTC